These 7 T cell receptor beta chains were sequenced from one sample in a study of cytomegalovirus exposure and HLA in healthy donors. The study ran its PCR with 60 Vbeta and 13 Jbeta primers. Assay used: immunoSEQ multiplex PCR; TCRdb lists only in-frame clones, some missing. The sample yields about 160,000 clones, just under 80% seen once. The sequenced sample consisted of PBMCs. Receptors were obtained from a woman in her forties or fifties in good health and CMV-seropositive.

V is TRBV7-2 and J is TRBJ1-2; 9 bases map to TRBD1. The ends lost 1 base at V and 2 bases at J; junction bases unmatched: 5. Germline V gene lookup returns CDR1 SGHTA and CDR2 FQGNSA. The CDR3 is 16 residues long. CDR3 loop: CASSLVLGQGNYGYTF. Written as DNA, the CDR3 is TGTGCCAGCAGCTTAGTTCTGGGACAGGGAAACTATGGCTACACCTTC.

This chain uses TRBV10-3 with TRBJ2-3; D is perhaps TRBD1 (6 bases). The CDR3 runs to 15 residues. Germline loops: CDR1 ENHRY, CDR2 SYGVKD. V was cut by 4 bases and J by 3 bases, with 14 bases left in between. The CDR3 region is CAISGQDRRTDTQYF. CDR3 in DNA: TGTGCCATCAGTGGTCAGGACAGACGTACAGATACGCAGTATTTT.

The J gene is TRBJ1-2, the V gene TRBV15, with no clear D. V was trimmed by 5 bases and J by 4 bases, leaving 11 bases between them. The V gene's germline CDR1 is LNHNV and CDR2 YYDKDF (reference sequence). The length of the CDR3 is 13 residues. CDR3 sequence (DNA): TGTGCCACCAGCGAGAGAGGGTTCTATGGCTACACCTTC. Its translation: CATSERGFYGYTF.

V is TRBV5-1 and J is TRBJ2-7; perhaps TRBD1 as D (6 bases). The CDR3 loop spans 13 amino acids. V lost 4 bases and J 3 bases, leaving 11 bases between the germline ends. The germline V gene encodes CDR1 SGHRS and CDR2 YFSETQ. The CDR3 region is CASSTGQIYEQYF. In nucleotides, the CDR3 is TGCGCCAGCAGCACTGGACAGATCTACGAGCAGTACTTC.

The count of this clone is one. The chain couples TRBV15 to TRBJ1-3; 9 bases are shared with TRBD1. The V and J ends lost 4 bases and 2 bases, in that order; junction bases with no gene match: 9. CDR3 length: 17 residues. CDR1 is LNHNV and CDR2 is YYDKDF in the germline V gene (reference sequence). The CDR3 nucleotides are TGTGCCACCAGCACCCGGGACAGGGTGGTGACTGGAAACACCATATATTTT. Protein: CATSTRDRVVTGNTIYF.

A single count supports this clone. The junction departs from germline at one end; a sequencing error may be responsible. The chain combines TRBV7-9 with TRBJ2-5; D is unresolved. CDR3 size: 13 residues. The germline V gene has CDR1 SEHNR and CDR2 FQNEAQ (reference sequence). CDR3 loop: CSSSLAGLETQYF. The CDR3, as DNA: TGTTCCAGCAGCTTAGCCGGGTTAGAGACCCAGTACTTC.

The chain carries TRBV5-1 and TRBJ2-1, with D tentatively TRBD1 (5 bases). From germline, CDR1 is SGHRS and CDR2 YFSETQ. This CDR3 contains 17 residues. Trimming took off 4 bases at V and 10 bases at J, with 27 bases between the two ends. DNA for the CDR3: TGCGCCAGCAGCCGTCAGGTTGAGACTTATTTAAAGGGGGAGCAGTTCTTC. It encodes CASSRQVETYLKGEQFF.